This T cell receptor beta chain was observed in a study of PD-1 blockade in classical Hodgkin lymphoma (dated by TCRdb to about 2020). Describing the broader study: Nivolumab dosing was 3 mg/kg intravenously every 2 weeks, continuing until either disease progression or unacceptable toxicity. To define a peripheral blood immune signature of response to PD-1 blockade in classical Hodgkin lymphoma, the study combined TCR beta sequencing with CyTOF.

This specimen's time point label, interpreted: cycle 2 day 1 (C2D1) of nivolumab. Relapse after autologous stem cell transplantation had occurred in all trial patients, and cohorts A, B and C were distinguished by prior brentuximab vedotin exposure. The trial cohort included 55 to 60 patients with relapsed/refractory classical Hodgkin lymphoma, and each patient had a best overall response of complete response, partial response or progressive disease. In the multi-cohort phase II CheckMate 205 trial, trial patients received single-agent nivolumab. Best overall response was determined by an independent review committee according to the 2007 International Working Group response criteria. PBMCs from the trial were collected at three points: immediately before nivolumab initiation (C1D1), and during therapy at cycle 2 day 1 and cycle 4 day 1. After peripheral blood was drawn into 8 mL Vacutainer Cell Preparation Tubes, PBMCs were isolated by centrifugation and then cryopreserved.

This clone was detected a few times. The antigen this receptor binds is unknown. No clone much larger than this one lies a single base away; base qualities are absent. The Qiagen DNeasy kit was used to extract genomic DNA from unsorted PBMCs and from the negatively selected CD4+ and CD8+ fractions. Using primers that anneal to V and J segments, immunoSEQ multiplex PCR amplified the TCR beta CDR3 regions. A synthetic immune receptor repertoire was used to minimize amplification bias, and remaining bias was computationally removed after sequencing. Per the source publication's procedure: Repertoire diversity was quantified as the Shannon entropy index using custom Python scripts. Unsorted, CD4+ and CD8+ repertoires were analyzed separately, except for combined analyses in which CD4+ and CD8+ sequences were merged in silico. Clonal expansion was defined as a frequency increase of at least 2-fold after treatment compared with C1D1, and clones undetected at baseline were assigned a pseudocount of 0.5. Singleton clones were defined as clones with 0 or 1 copy at C1D1, and non-singleton clones were defined as clones with 2 or more copies. Clones expanded in unsorted samples were assigned a CD4+, CD8+ or unknown annotation through matching of protein sequences in sorted samples from the same patient. Diversity changes from C1D1 to C4D1 were tested in paired samples using Wilcoxon tests. TCRdb carries this immuneACCESS record with in-frame sequences only. Its versions omit some clonotypes, under half of them owing to an unresolved V gene in the studies checked, with the rest unexplained. V and J calls and clone size are those listed in that table; D and trimming were worked out from the DNA. This sample has around 19,000 clones in its table, and around 73% of those were observed once. The ten largest clonotypes hold less than 25% of the sample.

Taken from the germline V gene, the CDR1 and CDR2 loops are SNHLY and FYNNEI. V gives up 5 bases and J gives up 4 bases, and the segment between their germline ends measures 12 bases. The CDR3 contains 14 residues, cysteine and phenylalanine counted. Only the CDR3 part of the read is kept: 42 bases, read in frame from the first base. Overall results and qualifications from the work: Baseline diversity similar to that of newly diagnosed patients was observed in trial patients achieving complete response, whereas significantly lower diversity was observed in partial responders and progressors. Baseline TCR diversity was reported as lower in newly diagnosed patients than in healthy donors, and lower still in relapsed/refractory patients. Only a single clinical trial cohort was studied, and what caused the repertoire differences, possibly disease activity or prior therapy, remained undefined. A significant rise by C4D1 was seen in CD4+ but not CD8+ TCR diversity (p=0.0027 vs p=0.16), with the rise being most apparent in complete responders (p=0.02). Diversity was lower in patients who began nivolumab less than 1 year after ASCT, so these patients were left out of later analyses to avoid confounding by immune reconstitution.

This sequence originates from a human donor with classical Hodgkin lymphoma. The sample was peripheral blood mononuclear cells (PBMCs), taken before the second cycle of nivolumab. Recombination connected TRBV2 to TRBJ1-5; TRBD1 is possibly the D segment (6 matching bases). This receptor carries the CDR3 CASSRQGLNQPQHF. The bases read TGTGCCAGCAGTCGTCAGGGGTTGAATCAGCCCCAGCATTTT.